There are a few counts of the clone carrying this T cell receptor beta chain. What it binds is not known. Expressed TCRB transcripts were sequenced after all isolated RNA was converted to cDNA. The repertoire was sequenced with immunoSEQ multiplex PCR; TCRdb's copy has only in-frame clones and lacks some. The sample contains hundreds of thousands of clones, over 25% of which appear only once. The junction had 1 base not matched to a gene; V was cut back by 4 bases and J by 8 bases. The CDR3 has 11 amino acids. Germline CDR1 reads SQVTM; CDR2 reads ANQGSEA. These data come from a study of beta chain features in type 1 diabetes. Study-wide results and caveats: In patients and controls equally, PCR might favor templates that are shorter.

Purities over 95% were achieved in all sorted populations. The chain is built from TRBV29-1 and TRBJ2-1, with 8 bases fitting TRBD1. The clonotype comes from a man aged 18-30 years in good health. The sequenced sample was naive CD4+ T cells from blood. CDR3 coding DNA: TGCAGCGTTGGGACAGGGTATGAGCAGTTCTTC. Translation gives CSVGTGYEQFF.